This entry is about one T cell receptor beta chain. Its antigen is unknown. Base qualities are not at hand, and no much larger clone is one base apart. The entry originates in a study of cytomegalovirus exposure and HLA in healthy donors (dated 2017 in TCRdb). Background on the whole study: An earlier analysis of roughly 610 of the donors reported 276 Gb of sequence data and 95 million to 120 million unique TCR beta sequences obtained from some 170 million T cells. About 280 gigabases of sequencing data and around 80 million unique TCR sequences made up an early release that covered approximately 700 HLA-typed donors. The genetic ancestry cluster associated with self-reported Caucasian donors included 81% of the 398 genotyped donors. The study aimed to test whether cataloging public T cell receptors could reveal signatures of past pathogen exposure. The T cell repertoires of 670 or so subjects were profiled by immunosequencing and related to cytomegalovirus serostatus. A separate validation cohort of approximately 120 different subjects was used in addition to the approximately 670-subject first cohort. To predict cytomegalovirus infection status, the study brought together high-throughput TCR immunosequencing, statistical association of individual TCRs with disease status, and machine learning. A later analysis re-examined previously published TCR beta repertoires from just over 650 donors and added high-resolution HLA genotyping to investigate patterns of TCR occurrence. In the later analysis, no new phenotypic data were used to find candidate immune exposures; instead, reliance was placed on TCR beta sequences and their occurrence across donors. An earlier analysis of several hundred of the donors applied high-throughput TCR beta sequencing to assess whether each TCR beta V gene segment acted as functional or pseudogenic. Donor age, sex, ethnicity and CMV serostatus were collected together with the repertoire data. Genome-wide SNP genotypes for about 60% of the roughly 670 donors were used in a later genetic analysis, which treated that subset as a discovery cohort. Every repertoire in the discovery cohort had been generated on one and the same sequencing platform. HLA typing covered class I and class II loci at four-digit resolution. Typing coverage varied by locus: roughly 620-640 donors for A, B, C, DRB1 and DQB1; approximately 560 for DQA1; approximately 570 for DPA1; fewer than 480 for DPB1. About five DR-DQ haplotypes were treated as single units for association and clustering because of strong linkage in the cohort. Across some 400 genotyped donors of the cohort, an average of about 220,000 unique TCR beta nucleotide sequences per donor were sequenced, and roughly 18% of those sequences were non-productive.

The library was obtained by the immunoSEQ multiplex PCR assay. A mixture of 60 forward primers for TCR Vbeta segments and 13 reverse primers for TCR Jbeta segments was used in the multiplex PCR. The CDR3 region of rearranged TCR beta genes was amplified from genomic DNA by a multiplex PCR assay. Amplified TCR beta libraries were sequenced as 87-base-pair reads on the Illumina HiSeq System. The source study handled its data this way. A later analysis counted approximately 84 million unique TCR beta chains across the roughly 700 repertoires, and 10 million to 11 million of these chains were shared by at least two donors. Raw reads were error-corrected and collapsed into unique sequences with a nearest-neighbor algorithm that merged closely related sequences to remove PCR and sequencing errors. CDR3 sequences were aligned to IMGT reference sequences to assign V, D and J gene segments. Each retained sequence needed at least a six-nucleotide match to both a V gene segment and a J gene segment. A rearrangement was called productive if the CDR3 had no stop codons and remained in frame with V and J, and every other rearrangement was called non-productive. CDR3 was defined according to IMGT convention as the region running from the second conserved V-encoded cysteine to the conserved J-encoded phenylalanine. The earlier analysis of about 530 of the donors excluded any sequence lacking an unambiguous match to a single V gene segment. In an earlier analysis of several hundred of the donors, V segments were called functional above 56.7% productive rearrangements and were called segregating when the between-donor standard deviation exceeded 5%. A statistical classification framework was developed to diagnose cytomegalovirus status using the catalog of TCR beta chain sequences. A later analysis assigned V and J genes by comparing TCR nucleotide sequences with IMGT/GENE-DB human TR gene sequences. Using the TCRdist pipeline, a later analysis assigned CDR3 sequences along with most-parsimonious VDJ recombination scenarios. In a later analysis, each TCR beta chain was defined by its CDR3 amino acid sequence together with its V-gene family, and reads without a unique V-gene family were excluded. A later analysis removed several hundred highly shared, low-generation-probability nucleotide sequences to deal with suspected cross-contamination and a sequencing artifact. For each public chain, a later analysis derived a clonal expansion index from normalized ranks of inferred template counts within each repertoire. In a later analysis, generation probabilities were computed with a VDJ recombination model fitted to out-of-frame rearrangements, and the resulting probabilities were checked against IGoR. In a later analysis, TCR-TCR, TCR-HLA and TCR-CMV co-occurrence was scored with hypergeometric tests, and a repertoire-size bias correction was applied to TCR pairs. To estimate false discovery rates, a later analysis permuted the HLA or CMV assignments 20 times. In a later analysis, co-occurring TCRs were grouped using DBSCAN, and TCRdist sequence similarity was added for clustering within HLA-allele-positive subsets. Co-occurrence clustering excluded repertoires with fewer than 30,000 or more than 120,000 public chains, plus five with anomalous nucleotide sharing. TCRdb took this table from immuneACCESS and kept in-frame rearrangements with V and J called. Such tables lack part of the clones; where checked against another copy, unresolved V genes explain under half of the gap, and the rest is unexplained. V, J and clone size are taken as reported in that table, and D and trimming were inferred from the DNA itself. The sample data list tens of thousands of clones, and 9.5% to 13% of these were observed just once. The biggest ten clones account for around 24% of the sample.

Overall study outcomes, separate from this receptor: Presence/absence analyses assumed roughly uniform sequencing depth across donors, an assumption that may not hold. A later analysis found that most CMV-associated TCR beta chains appeared HLA-restricted, with HLA associations seemingly driven largely by CMV exposure. The classifier was reported to diagnose cytomegalovirus status with high specificity and sensitivity in both the original and validation cohorts. A later genetic analysis reported fewer N-insertions in productive TCRs among donors in an Asian-associated ancestry cluster than the roughly 720-donor mean. Because HLA typing was unavailable for some donors at each locus, only the typed subset was used in association tests. For the cohort, immune exposure information was limited to CMV serostatus. In a later analysis, some 18,000 TCR beta sequences were associated with specific HLA alleles at a false discovery rate of 0.05. Across donors, most TCR sequences were observed very rarely, whereas some public TCRs were present in many individuals. Linkage disequilibrium might explain the correlated functional status among segregating V segments, but an unknown experimental factor could not be ruled out. In a later analysis, several top co-occurrence clusters were reported to appear linked to parvovirus B19, influenza, CMV and Epstein-Barr virus. A later analysis found that TCR association rates varied across HLA loci, with DRB1 alleles showing the most associated TCRs and HLA-C alleles the fewest. Because counts were too low, seventeen rarely observed V segments, including chromosome 9 orphons, were left out of the earlier analysis of 587 of the donors. When HLA alleles, especially DR and DQ, strongly co-occurred, TCR associations were difficult to assign to individual alleles. An earlier analysis of roughly 570 of the donors showed that most TCR beta V segments appeared in productive rearrangements either about 87% or about 30% of the time, which broadly matched IMGT annotations. A cluster of highly shared sequence variants was judged likely to be a technical artifact of the sequencing pipeline. An association between a missense DCLRE1C variant and V-gene and J-gene trimming of TCR beta chains was found in a later genetic analysis and replicated in an independent cohort. The authors suggested that the approach could potentially be generalized to other disease states and immunological phenotypes. A further reported finding was that TCR beta sequences accurately predicted the HLA-A and HLA-B alleles for most subjects in the first cohort. The 87-base-pair reads could not distinguish some IMGT-functional V segments, including TRBV6-2 and TRBV6-3, so those segments were excluded. Three of the identified cytomegalovirus-associated TCR beta chains were confirmed in vitro to be specific for cytomegalovirus antigens. Compared with equally common non-associated chains, HLA-associated TCR beta chains in a later analysis were more clonally expanded and had lower generation probabilities. This cohort had only TCR beta chains sequenced, and the lack of alpha or paired-chain data limited which features could be detected. The study gave a list of some 150 TCR beta chains associated with cytomegalovirus.

V drops 6 bases and J drops 6 bases, leaving 18 bases in between. The germline V gene provides CDR1 MDHEN and CDR2 SYDVKM. From the cysteine up to the phenylalanine, the CDR3 has a length of 15 residues. Only the CDR3 portion is preserved as DNA: 45 bases, with reading frame beginning at the first base. The cohort comprised some 680 healthy bone marrow donors. Cohort members were all nominally healthy when sampled, although unrecorded immune exposures were likely present. The donor was CMV seropositive and belonged to the group of 270 or so seropositive cohort members. Each donor provided a peripheral blood sample, and peripheral blood mononuclear cells were used for TCR beta sequencing. The Qiagen DNeasy Blood Extraction Kit was used to extract genomic DNA from the blood cell samples.

Sequencing used PBMCs. The sequence came from a man aged 60-69 years in good health and CMV-seropositive. This chain is built from TRBV28 and TRBJ1-5; the D gene is perhaps TRBD1, on 5 matching bases. The sequenced DNA: TGTGCCAGCAGCCCCCCTAGCGGGGCGGGTCAGCCCCAGCATTTT. Its coded protein is CASSPPSGAGQPQHF.